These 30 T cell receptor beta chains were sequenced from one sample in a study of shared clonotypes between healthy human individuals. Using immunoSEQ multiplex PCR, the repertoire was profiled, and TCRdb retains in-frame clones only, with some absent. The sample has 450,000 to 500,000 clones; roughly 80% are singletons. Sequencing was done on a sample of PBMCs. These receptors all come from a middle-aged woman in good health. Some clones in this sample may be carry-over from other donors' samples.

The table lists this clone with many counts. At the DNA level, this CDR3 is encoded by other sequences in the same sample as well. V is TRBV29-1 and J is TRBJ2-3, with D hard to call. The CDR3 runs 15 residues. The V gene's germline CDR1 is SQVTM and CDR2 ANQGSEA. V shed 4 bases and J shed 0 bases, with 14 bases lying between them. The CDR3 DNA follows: TGCAGCGTTGTCTTGCCGGTAACTAGCACAGATACGCAGTATTTT. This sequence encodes CSVVLPVTSTDTQYF.

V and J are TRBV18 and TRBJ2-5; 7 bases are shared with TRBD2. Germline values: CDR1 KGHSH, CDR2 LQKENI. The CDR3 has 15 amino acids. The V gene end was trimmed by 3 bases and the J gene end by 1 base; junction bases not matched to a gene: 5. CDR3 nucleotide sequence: TGTGCCAGCTCACCGGGGGGGAGTGTCCAAGAGACCCAGTACTTC. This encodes CASSPGGSVQETQYF. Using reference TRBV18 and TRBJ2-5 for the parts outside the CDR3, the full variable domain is NAGVMQNPRHLVRRRGQEARLRCSPMKGHSHVYWYRQLPEEGLKFMVYLQKENIIDESGMPKERFSAEFPKEGPSILRIQQVVRGDSAAYFCASSPGGSVQETQYFGPGTRLLVL.

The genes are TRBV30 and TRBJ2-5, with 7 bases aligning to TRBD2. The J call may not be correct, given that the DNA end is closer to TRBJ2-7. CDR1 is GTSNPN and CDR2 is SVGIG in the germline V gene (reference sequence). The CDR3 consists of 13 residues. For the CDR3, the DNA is TGTGCCTGGAGCCCTAGCGGAGACTACGAGCAGTACTTC. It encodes CAWSPSGDYEQYF.

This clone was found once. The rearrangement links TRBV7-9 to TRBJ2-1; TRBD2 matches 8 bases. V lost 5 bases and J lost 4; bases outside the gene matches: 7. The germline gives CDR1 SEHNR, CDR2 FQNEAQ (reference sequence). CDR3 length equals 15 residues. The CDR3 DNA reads TGTGCCAGCAGCGCGGGGACTAGTGGTTACAATGAGCAGTTCTTC. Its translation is CASSAGTSGYNEQFF.

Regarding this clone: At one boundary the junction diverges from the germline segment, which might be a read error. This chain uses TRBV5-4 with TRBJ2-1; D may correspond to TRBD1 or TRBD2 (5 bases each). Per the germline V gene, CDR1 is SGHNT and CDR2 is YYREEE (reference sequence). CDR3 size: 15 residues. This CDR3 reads CVSSFSQGAYNEQFF. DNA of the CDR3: TGTGTCAGCAGCTTTTCTCAGGGAGCGTACAATGAGCAGTTCTTC.

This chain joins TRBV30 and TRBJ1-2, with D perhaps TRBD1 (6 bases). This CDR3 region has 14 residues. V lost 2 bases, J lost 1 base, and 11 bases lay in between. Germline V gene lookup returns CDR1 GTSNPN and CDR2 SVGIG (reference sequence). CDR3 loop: CAWSLIQGNYGYTF. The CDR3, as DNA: TGTGCCTGGAGTTTGATACAGGGTAACTATGGCTACACCTTC.

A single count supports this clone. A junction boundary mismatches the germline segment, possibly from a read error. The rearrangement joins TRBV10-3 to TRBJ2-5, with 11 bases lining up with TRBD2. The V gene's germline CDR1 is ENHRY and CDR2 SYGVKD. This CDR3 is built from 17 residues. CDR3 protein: CAISESGLAERKEAQYF. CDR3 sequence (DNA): TGTGCCATCAGTGAGTCGGGACTAGCGGAACGTAAAGAGGCCCAGTACTTC.

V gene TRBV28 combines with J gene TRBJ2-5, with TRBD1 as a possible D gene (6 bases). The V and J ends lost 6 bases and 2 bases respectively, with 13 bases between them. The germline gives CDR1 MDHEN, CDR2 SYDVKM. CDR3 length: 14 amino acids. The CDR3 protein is CASRPGQQQETQYF. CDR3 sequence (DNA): TGTGCCAGCAGACCTGGACAGCAACAAGAGACCCAGTACTTC.

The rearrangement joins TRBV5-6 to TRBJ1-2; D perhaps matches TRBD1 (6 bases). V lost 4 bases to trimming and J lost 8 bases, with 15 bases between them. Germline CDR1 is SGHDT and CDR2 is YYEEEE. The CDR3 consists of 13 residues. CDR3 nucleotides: TGTGCCAGCAGCAGAGGGGGGGCAGGAGGCTACACCTTC. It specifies CASSRGGAGGYTF.

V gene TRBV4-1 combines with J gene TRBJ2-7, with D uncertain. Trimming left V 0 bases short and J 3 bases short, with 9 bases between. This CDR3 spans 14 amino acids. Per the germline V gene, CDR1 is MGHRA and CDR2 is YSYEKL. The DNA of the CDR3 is TGCGCCAGCAGCCAAGATATAACCTACTACGAGCAGTACTTC. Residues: CASSQDITYYEQYF.

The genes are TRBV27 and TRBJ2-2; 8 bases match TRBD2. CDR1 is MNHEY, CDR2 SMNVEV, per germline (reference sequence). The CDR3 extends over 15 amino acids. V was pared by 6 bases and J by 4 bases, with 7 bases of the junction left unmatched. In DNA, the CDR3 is TGTGCCAGCAGCGGCAGCGGGAGAGGCACCGGGGAGCTGTTTTTT. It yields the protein CASSGSGRGTGELFF.

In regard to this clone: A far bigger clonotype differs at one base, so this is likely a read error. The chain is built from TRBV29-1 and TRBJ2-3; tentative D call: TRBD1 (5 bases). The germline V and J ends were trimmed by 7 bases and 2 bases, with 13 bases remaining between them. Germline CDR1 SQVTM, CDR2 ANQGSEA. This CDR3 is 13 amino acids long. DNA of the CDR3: TGCAGCGCCCAGGGTCGGGTCACAGATACGCAGTATTTT. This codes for CSAQGRVTDTQYF.

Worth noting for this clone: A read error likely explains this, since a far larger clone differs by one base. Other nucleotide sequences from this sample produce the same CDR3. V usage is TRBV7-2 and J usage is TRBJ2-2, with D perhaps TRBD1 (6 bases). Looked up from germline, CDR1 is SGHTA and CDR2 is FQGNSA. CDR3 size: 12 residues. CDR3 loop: CASSSRGGELFF. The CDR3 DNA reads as TGTGCTAGCAGCAGCAGGGGCGGGGAGCTGTTTTTT.

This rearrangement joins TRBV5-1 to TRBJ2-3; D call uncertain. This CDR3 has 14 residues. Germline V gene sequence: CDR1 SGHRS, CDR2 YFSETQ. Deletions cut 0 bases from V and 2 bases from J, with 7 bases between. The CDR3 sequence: CASSLARDTDTQYF. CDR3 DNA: TGCGCCAGCAGCTTGGCCAGAGACACAGATACGCAGTATTTT.

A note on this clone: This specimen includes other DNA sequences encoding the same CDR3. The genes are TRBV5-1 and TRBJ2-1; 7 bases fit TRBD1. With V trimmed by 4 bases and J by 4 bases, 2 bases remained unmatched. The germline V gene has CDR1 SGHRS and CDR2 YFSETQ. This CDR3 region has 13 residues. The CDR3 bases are TGCGCCAGCAGCAGGGACAGTTACAATGAGCAGTTCTTC. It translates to CASSRDSYNEQFF. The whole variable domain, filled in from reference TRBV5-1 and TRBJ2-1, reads KAGVTQTPRYLIKTRGQQVTLSCSPISGHRSVSWYQQTPGQGLQFLFEYFSETQRNKGNFPGRFSGRQFSNSRSEMNVSTLELGDSALYLCASSRDSYNEQFFGPGTRLTVL.

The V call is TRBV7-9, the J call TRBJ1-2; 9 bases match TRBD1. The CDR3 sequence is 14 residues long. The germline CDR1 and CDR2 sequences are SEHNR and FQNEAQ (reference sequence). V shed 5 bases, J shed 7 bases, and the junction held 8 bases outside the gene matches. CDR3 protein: CASSVTGTGTGYTF. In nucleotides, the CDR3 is TGTGCCAGCAGCGTAACCGGGACAGGGACTGGCTACACCTTC.

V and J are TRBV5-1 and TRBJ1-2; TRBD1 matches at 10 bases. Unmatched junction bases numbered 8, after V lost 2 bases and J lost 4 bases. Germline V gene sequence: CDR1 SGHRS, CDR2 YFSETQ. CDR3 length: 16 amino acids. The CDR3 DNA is TGCGCCAGCAGCTTTAGACCGGGACAGGGGTTCTATGGCTACACCTTC. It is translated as CASSFRPGQGFYGYTF.

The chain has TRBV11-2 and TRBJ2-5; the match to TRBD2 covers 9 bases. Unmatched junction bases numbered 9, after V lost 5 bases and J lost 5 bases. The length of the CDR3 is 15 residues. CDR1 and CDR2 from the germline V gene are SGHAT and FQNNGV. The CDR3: CASSPRQRGVETQYF. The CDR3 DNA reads TGTGCCAGCAGCCCAAGACAGCGGGGGGTGGAGACCCAGTACTTC.

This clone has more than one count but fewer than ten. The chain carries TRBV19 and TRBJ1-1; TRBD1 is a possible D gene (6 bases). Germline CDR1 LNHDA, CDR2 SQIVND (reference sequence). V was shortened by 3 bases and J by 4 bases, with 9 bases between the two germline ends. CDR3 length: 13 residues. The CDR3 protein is CASSIQGRTEAFF. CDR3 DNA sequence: TGTGCCAGTAGTATCCAGGGGCGCACTGAAGCTTTCTTT. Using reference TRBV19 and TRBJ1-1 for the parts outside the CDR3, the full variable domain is DGGITQSPKYLFRKEGQNVTLSCEQNLNHDAMYWYRQDPGQGLRLIYYSQIVNDFQKGDIAEGYSVSREKKESFPLTVTSAQKNPTAFYLCASSIQGRTEAFFGQGTRLTVV.

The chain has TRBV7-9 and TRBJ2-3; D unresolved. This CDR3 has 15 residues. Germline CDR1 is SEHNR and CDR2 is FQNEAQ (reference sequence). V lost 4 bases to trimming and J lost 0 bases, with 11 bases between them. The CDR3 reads CASSSLRFSTDTQYF. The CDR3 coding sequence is TGTGCCAGCAGCTCTTTGCGGTTTAGCACAGATACGCAGTATTTT.

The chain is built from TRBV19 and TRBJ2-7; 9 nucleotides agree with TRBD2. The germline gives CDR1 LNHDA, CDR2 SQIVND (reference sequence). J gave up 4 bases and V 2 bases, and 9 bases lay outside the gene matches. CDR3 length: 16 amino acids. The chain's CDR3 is CASSITLAGVFYEQYF. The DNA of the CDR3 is TGTGCCAGTAGTATAACGTTAGCGGGAGTCTTTTACGAGCAGTACTTC.

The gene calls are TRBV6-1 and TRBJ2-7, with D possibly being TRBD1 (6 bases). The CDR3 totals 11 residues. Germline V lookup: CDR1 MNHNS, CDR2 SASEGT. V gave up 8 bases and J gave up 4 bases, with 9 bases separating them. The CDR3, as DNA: TGTGCCAGCTTCACAGGGTACGAGCAGTACTTC. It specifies CASFTGYEQYF.

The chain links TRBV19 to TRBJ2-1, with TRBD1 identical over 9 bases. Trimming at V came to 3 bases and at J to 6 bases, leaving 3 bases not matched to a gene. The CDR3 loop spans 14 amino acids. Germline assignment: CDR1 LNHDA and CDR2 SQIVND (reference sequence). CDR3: CASSISGQGNEQFF. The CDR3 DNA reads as TGTGCCAGTAGTATCTCGGGACAGGGCAATGAGCAGTTCTTC.

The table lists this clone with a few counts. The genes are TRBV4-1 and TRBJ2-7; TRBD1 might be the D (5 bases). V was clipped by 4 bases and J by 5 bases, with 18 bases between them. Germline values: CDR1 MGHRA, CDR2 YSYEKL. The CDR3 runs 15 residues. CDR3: CASSPNIGQIHEQYF. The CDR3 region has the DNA TGCGCCAGCAGCCCGAACATAGGACAAATCCACGAGCAGTACTTC.

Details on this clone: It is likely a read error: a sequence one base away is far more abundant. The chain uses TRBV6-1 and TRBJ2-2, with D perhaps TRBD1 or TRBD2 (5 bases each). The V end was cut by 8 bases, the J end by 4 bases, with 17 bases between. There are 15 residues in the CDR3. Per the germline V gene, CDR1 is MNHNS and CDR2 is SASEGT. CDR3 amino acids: CASGTSVAATGELFF. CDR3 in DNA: TGTGCCAGCGGGACCTCGGTCGCGGCCACCGGGGAGCTGTTTTTT.

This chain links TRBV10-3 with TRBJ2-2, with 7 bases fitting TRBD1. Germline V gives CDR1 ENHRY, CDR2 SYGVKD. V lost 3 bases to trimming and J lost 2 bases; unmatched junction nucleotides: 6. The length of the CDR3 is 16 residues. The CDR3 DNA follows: TGTGCCATCAGTGACCGGGACAGTCAAAACACCGGGGAGCTGTTTTTT. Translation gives CAISDRDSQNTGELFF.

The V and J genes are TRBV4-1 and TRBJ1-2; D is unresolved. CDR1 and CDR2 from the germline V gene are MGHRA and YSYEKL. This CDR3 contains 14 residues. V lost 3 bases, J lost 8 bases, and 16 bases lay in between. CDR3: CASSQGLYSGGYTF. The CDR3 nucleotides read TGCGCCAGCAGCCAGGGCCTTTATTCGGGCGGCTACACCTTC.

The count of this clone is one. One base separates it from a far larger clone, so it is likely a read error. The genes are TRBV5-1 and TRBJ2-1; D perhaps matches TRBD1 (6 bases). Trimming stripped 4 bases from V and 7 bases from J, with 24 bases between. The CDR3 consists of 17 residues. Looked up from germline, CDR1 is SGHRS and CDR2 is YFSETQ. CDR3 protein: CASSPSTGTLTGNEQFF. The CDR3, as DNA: TGCGCCAGCAGCCCCTCTACTGGGACGCTTACAGGGAATGAGCAGTTCTTC.

This CDR3 is CATSRGDDSYEQYF. The CDR3 nucleotides are TGTGCCACCAGCAGAGGTGACGACTCCTACGAGCAGTACTTC. The chain is built from TRBV15 and TRBJ2-7, with no clear D. Trimming left V 1 base short and J 0 bases short, with 7 bases between. The CDR3 spans 14 residues. Per germline, CDR1 LNHNV and CDR2 YYDKDF (reference sequence).

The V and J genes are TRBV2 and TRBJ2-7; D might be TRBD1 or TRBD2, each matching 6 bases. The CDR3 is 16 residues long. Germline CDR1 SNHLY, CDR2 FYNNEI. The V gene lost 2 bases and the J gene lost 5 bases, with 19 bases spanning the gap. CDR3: CASSELSPGGYDEQYF. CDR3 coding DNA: TGTGCCAGCAGTGAATTGAGCCCCGGGGGCTACGACGAGCAGTACTTC.